The next 8 T cell receptor beta chains were all read from a single sample in a study of blood T cell repertoires in COVID-19. Some clones are missing from TCRdb's copy, which holds only in-frame ones; the method was immunoSEQ multiplex PCR. The repertoire holds under 200,000 clones, with approximately 85% as singletons. The sample consisted of peripheral blood. The receptors come from a man in his 60s who had recovered from COVID-19.

The rearrangement joins TRBV7-2 to TRBJ1-1; TRBD1 matches 8 bases. V lost 7 bases to trimming and J lost 3 bases; unmatched junction nucleotides: 7. This CDR3 has 14 amino acids. CDR1 SGHTA and CDR2 FQGNSA come from the germline V gene. CDR3 amino acids: CASTRTGLYTEAFF. CDR3 in DNA: TGTGCCAGCACCCGGACAGGGTTGTACACTGAAGCTTTCTTT.

The rearrangement joins TRBV18 to TRBJ1-6; D gene uncertain. V was trimmed by 2 bases and J by 7 bases, leaving 6 bases between them. In germline, CDR1 is KGHSH, CDR2 LQKENI. This CDR3 is built from 13 residues. CDR3 in DNA: TGTGCCAGCTCACCAGGAGAGAATTCACCCCTCCACTTT. It codes for CASSPGENSPLHF.

The V gene is TRBV6-6, the J gene TRBJ1-2; possibly TRBD1 for D (6 bases). CDR3 length equals 13 residues. The ends were cut back, 11 bases at V and 8 bases at J, with 21 bases in the middle. Germline-derived CDR1 and CDR2 are MNHNY and SVGAGI (reference sequence). CDR3 bases: TGTGCCCTATGGCCTACAGGGACCCGCGGCTACACCTTC. Translated: CALWPTGTRGYTF.

The chain employs TRBV7-2 and TRBJ1-2, with a tentative D call TRBD1 (5 bases). V lost 6 bases and J 3 bases, leaving 14 bases between the germline ends. CDR1 and CDR2 (germline): SGHTA, FQGNSA. The CDR3 runs 14 residues. This chain's CDR3 is CASRLAGFDYGYTF. The CDR3 coding sequence is TGTGCCAGCAGACTCGCAGGGTTTGACTATGGCTACACCTTC.

CDR3 coding DNA: TGTGCCAGCAGCCCTCGACAGTACTATGGCTACACCTTC. As protein: CASSPRQYYGYTF. The chain employs TRBV6-2 or TRBV6-3 and TRBJ1-2; tentatively, D is TRBD1 (5 bases). The germline V gene has CDR1 MNHEY and CDR2 SVGEGT. The ends were cut back, 6 bases at V and 3 bases at J, with 11 bases in the middle. The CDR3 length is 13 residues.

V gene TRBV2 combines with J gene TRBJ1-1; D is perhaps TRBD1 (5 bases). Per germline, CDR1 SNHLY and CDR2 FYNNEI. The CDR3 consists of 16 residues. Trimming shortened V by 6 bases and J by 0 bases, and 17 bases separated the two germline ends. The chain's CDR3 is CASRPRTLPLNTEAFF. In nucleotides, the CDR3 is TGTGCCAGCAGGCCCCGGACACTCCCCTTGAACACTGAAGCTTTCTTT.

V and J are TRBV24-1 and TRBJ2-5, with 10 bases that match TRBD2. The V gene's germline CDR1 is KGHDR and CDR2 SFDVKD. V shed 10 bases and J 5 bases; nucleotides not matched to a gene: 6. This CDR3 has 13 amino acids. The CDR3 is CATAEAGGETQYF. DNA for the CDR3: TGTGCCACGGCCGAAGCGGGGGGGGAGACCCAGTACTTC.

V is TRBV4-2 and J is TRBJ1-5; D is ambiguous. Germline-derived CDR1 and CDR2 are LGHNA and YNFKEQ. The V gene lost 0 bases and the J gene lost 5 bases, with 11 bases spanning the gap. There are 15 residues in the CDR3. CDR3 sequence: CASSQEWRPDQPQHF. Here the CDR3 DNA reads TGTGCCAGCAGCCAAGAGTGGAGACCAGATCAGCCCCAGCATTTT.